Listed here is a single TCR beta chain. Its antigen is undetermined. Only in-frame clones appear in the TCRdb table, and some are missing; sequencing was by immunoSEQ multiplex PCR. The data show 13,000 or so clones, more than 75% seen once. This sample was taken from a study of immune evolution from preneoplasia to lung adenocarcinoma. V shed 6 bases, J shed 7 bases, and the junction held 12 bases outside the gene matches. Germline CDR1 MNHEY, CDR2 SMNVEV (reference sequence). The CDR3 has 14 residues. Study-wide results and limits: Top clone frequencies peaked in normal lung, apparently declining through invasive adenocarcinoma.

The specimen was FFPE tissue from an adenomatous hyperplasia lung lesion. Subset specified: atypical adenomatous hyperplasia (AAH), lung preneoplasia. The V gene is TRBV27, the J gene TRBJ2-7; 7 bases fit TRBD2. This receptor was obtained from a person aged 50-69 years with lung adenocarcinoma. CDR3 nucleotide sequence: TGTGCCAGCAGCTCGGGCGGACTAGTTGGGGAGCAGTACTTC. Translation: CASSSGGLVGEQYF.